This T cell receptor (beta chain) is drawn from a study of cytomegalovirus exposure and HLA in healthy donors (TCRdb year 2017). As for the study more broadly: An earlier analysis of about 560 of the donors reported approximately 280 Gb of sequence data and 100 million to 120 million unique TCR beta sequences obtained from approximately 180 million T cells. In a later genetic analysis, genome-wide SNP genotypes for about 55% of the roughly 700 donors were used, and that subset was treated as a discovery cohort. The number of donors typed differed by locus, with about 629-630 for A, B, C, DRB1 and DQB1, around 500 for DQA1, over 600 for DPA1, and approximately 470 for DPB1. An early release covering 550 to 700 HLA-typed donors comprised roughly 300 gigabases of sequencing data and around 80 million unique TCR sequences. A later analysis re-analyzed previously published TCR beta repertoires from about 600 donors and added high-resolution HLA genotyping to study TCR occurrence patterns. An earlier analysis of approximately 500 of the donors applied high-throughput TCR beta sequencing to assess whether each TCR beta V gene segment acted as functional or pseudogenic. Every repertoire in the discovery cohort had been generated on one and the same sequencing platform. The genetic ancestry cluster associated with self-reported Caucasian donors included 81% of the roughly 400 genotyped donors. In addition to the first cohort of 500 to 850 subjects, a separate validation cohort of 120 different subjects was used. The study aimed to test whether signatures of past pathogen exposure could be identified by cataloging public T cell receptors. Both class I and class II loci were covered by HLA typing, at four-digit resolution. The study profiled the T cell repertoires of about 720 subjects by immunosequencing and related them to cytomegalovirus serostatus. Rather than drawing on any new phenotypic data, the later analysis identified candidate immune exposures from TCR beta sequences and the way those sequences occurred across donors. About 5 DR-DQ haplotypes were handled as single units for association and clustering, since linkage in the cohort was strong. On average, roughly 240,000 unique TCR beta nucleotide sequences were sequenced per donor among roughly 430 genotyped donors of the cohort, with around 19% of those sequences being non-productive. High-throughput TCR immunosequencing, statistical association of individual TCRs with disease status, and machine learning were combined to predict cytomegalovirus infection status. Donor age, sex, ethnicity and CMV serostatus were compiled together with the repertoire data. Results and caveats for the whole study, not just this receptor: Most TCR sequences were observed very rarely across donors, whereas some public TCRs were present in many individuals. The classifier was reported to diagnose cytomegalovirus status with high specificity and sensitivity in both the original and validation cohorts. Only TCR beta chains were sequenced in this cohort, and the absence of alpha or paired-chain data limited detectable features. In an earlier analysis of several hundred of the donors, most TCR beta V segments were observed in productive rearrangements about 87% or about 30% of the time, broadly matching IMGT annotations. A further reported finding was that TCR beta sequences accurately predicted the HLA-A and HLA-B alleles for most subjects in the first cohort. Several of the top co-occurrence clusters appeared to be linked to parvovirus B19, influenza, CMV and Epstein-Barr virus, according to a later analysis. A cluster of highly shared sequence variants was judged likely to be a technical artifact of the sequencing pipeline. Correlated functional status among segregating V segments might be attributable to linkage disequilibrium, but an unknown experimental factor could not be ruled out. Roughly uniform sequencing depth across donors was assumed in presence/absence analyses, although this assumption may not hold. HLA typing was unavailable for some donors at each locus, so association tests used only the typed subset. For the cohort, immune exposure information was limited to CMV serostatus. The authors suggested that the approach could potentially be generalized to other disease states and immunological phenotypes. According to a later analysis, most CMV-associated TCR beta chains appeared to be HLA-restricted, and the HLA associations seemed to be driven largely by CMV exposure. When HLA alleles, especially DR and DQ, strongly co-occurred, attributing TCR associations to individual alleles was difficult. The earlier analysis of about 600 of the donors excluded 15 to 20 rarely observed V segments, including chromosome 9 orphons, because counts were too low. According to a later analysis, TCR association rates differed among HLA loci, with DRB1 alleles showing the most associated TCRs and HLA-C alleles showing the fewest. In a later analysis, HLA-associated TCR beta chains showed more clonal expansion and lower generation probabilities than non-associated chains that were equally common. In a later genetic analysis, a missense DCLRE1C variant was associated with V-gene and J-gene trimming of TCR beta chains, and the association was replicated in an independent cohort. The study gave a list of 150 to 200 TCR beta chains associated with cytomegalovirus. Compared with the approximately 720-donor mean, donors in an Asian-associated ancestry cluster had fewer N-insertions in productive TCRs, according to a later genetic analysis. A later analysis associated 16,951 TCR beta sequences with specific HLA alleles at a false discovery rate of 0.05. A few of the identified cytomegalovirus-associated TCR beta chains were confirmed in vitro to be specific for cytomegalovirus antigens. Some IMGT-functional V segments, including TRBV6-2 and TRBV6-3, could not be distinguished by the 87-base-pair reads and were therefore excluded.

The protocol used for the library was the immunoSEQ multiplex PCR assay. For the multiplex PCR, a mixture combining 60 forward primers for TCR Vbeta segments and 13 reverse primers for TCR Jbeta segments was used. The CDR3 region of rearranged TCR beta genes was amplified from genomic DNA by a multiplex PCR assay. Amplified TCR beta libraries were sequenced as 87-base-pair reads on the Illumina HiSeq System. Regarding the original processing steps: A later analysis tallied 70 million to 100 million unique TCR beta chains across the 666 repertoires, and about 12 million of those chains were shared by two or more donors. A nearest-neighbor algorithm error-corrected the raw reads and collapsed the reads into unique sequences, merging closely related sequences to remove PCR and sequencing errors. Alignment of CDR3 sequences to IMGT reference sequences was used to assign V, D and J gene segments. For a sequence to be retained, at least a six-nucleotide match to both a V gene segment and a J gene segment was required. Rearrangements were called productive when the CDR3 lacked stop codons and stayed in frame with V and J; all others were non-productive. Following IMGT convention, CDR3 was defined as the stretch from the second conserved V-encoded cysteine to the conserved J-encoded phenylalanine. The earlier analysis of approximately 500 of the donors excluded sequences that lacked an unambiguous match to a single V gene segment. In an earlier analysis of approximately 590 of the donors, V segments were called functional above 56.7% productive rearrangements and were called segregating when the between-donor standard deviation exceeded 5%. A statistical classification framework was developed to diagnose cytomegalovirus status using the catalog of TCR beta chain sequences. A later analysis assigned V and J genes by comparing TCR nucleotide sequences with IMGT/GENE-DB human TR gene sequences. The TCRdist pipeline was used in a later analysis to assign CDR3 sequences and most-parsimonious VDJ recombination scenarios. In a later analysis, each TCR beta chain was defined by its CDR3 amino acid sequence together with its V-gene family, and reads without a unique V-gene family were excluded. A later analysis removed several hundred highly shared, low-generation-probability nucleotide sequences to deal with suspected cross-contamination and a sequencing artifact. A later analysis calculated a clonal expansion index for each public chain from normalized within-repertoire ranks of inferred template counts. In a later analysis, generation probabilities were computed using a VDJ recombination model fitted to out-of-frame rearrangements, and the results were checked against IGoR. In a later analysis, hypergeometric tests were used to score TCR-TCR, TCR-HLA and TCR-CMV co-occurrence, with a repertoire-size bias correction applied to TCR pairs. In a later analysis, false discovery rates were estimated by permuting HLA or CMV assignments 20 times. In a later analysis, co-occurring TCRs were grouped with DBSCAN, and TCRdist sequence similarity was added when clustering was performed within HLA-allele-positive subsets. Repertoires with fewer than 30,000 or more than 120,000 public chains, plus five repertoires with anomalous nucleotide sharing, were excluded from co-occurrence clustering. Imported from immuneACCESS, the table was reduced by TCRdb to in-frame sequences with V and J called. These copies leave out some clones; in studies compared against another copy, an unresolved V gene accounts for under half, and the cause of the remainder is not known. V, J and clone size were drawn from that table, and D and trimming were deduced from the DNA. Within this sample are 75,000 to 100,000 clones, with over 75% of them counted one time only. The ten largest account for about 4.8% of the sample.

The CDR1 and CDR2 encoded by the germline V gene are SGDLS and YYNGEE. Trimming takes 4 bases off V and 10 bases off J; junction bases not matched to a gene: 18. Its CDR3 holds 19 amino acids, cysteine through phenylalanine. Of the read, only the CDR3 DNA is kept; its 57 bases are in frame from base 1. Points on this clone: No antigen is known for it. Base qualities were left out, and no much larger clone turns up one base away.

The cohort comprised around 690 healthy bone marrow donors. At the time of sampling, all cohort members were nominally healthy, though unrecorded immune exposures were likely present. The donor was CMV seropositive and was included in the group of 250 to 300 seropositive cohort members. A peripheral blood sample was provided by each donor, and peripheral blood mononuclear cells were used for TCR beta sequencing. Genomic DNA extraction from the blood cell samples was performed with the Qiagen DNeasy Blood Extraction Kit. The sequenced sample was PBMCs. The receptor was derived from a man aged 35 to 55 in good health and CMV-seropositive. The chain was built from TRBV9 and TRBJ1-6, with 12 bases matching TRBD1. In nucleotide form, the sequence is TGTGCCAGCAGCACACCGACCGGGACAGGGGGCGGCTCTGGGTCACCCCTCCACTTT. This gives the protein CASSTPTGTGGGSGSPLHF.